This TCR beta chain was sequenced during a study of blood T cell repertoires in COVID-19 (dated by TCRdb to the early 2020s). For context, the study as a whole: Samples from collaborators originated in the United States, Italy and Spain and spanned both the acute and convalescent phases of COVID-19. The material from the prospective study consisted of cDNA or gDNA derived from T cells, B-cell-depleted T cells, or PBMCs. The dataset comprised deeply sampled blood TCRbeta repertoires from subjects exposed to, actively infected with, or recovered from COVID-19. The repertoires were released in a freely available public database intended as a resource for research on the immune response to SARS-CoV-2. The samples were drawn from the first 160 participants of the ongoing ImmuneRACE study and from some 1,300 subjects provided by 6 global collaborators. Nearly every sample came with metadata listing a de-identified subject ID, COVID-19 status, age in years and sex. Where available, HLA class I and class II types were taken from metadata supplied by the sample provider and were not determined by assay-based typing.

The immunoSEQ Assay, a bias-controlled multiplex PCR, was used to amplify TCRbeta CDR3 regions from genomic DNA. In the source study's methods: Nucleated cell counts per sample were estimated from amplification of reference gene primers within the assay. To quantify the absolute abundance of each unique TCRbeta CDR3 rearrangement, sequence reads were collapsed and filtered. For each sample, productive Simpson clonality was calculated by taking the square root of Simpson's diversity index across productive rearrangements. TCRdb carries this immuneACCESS record with in-frame sequences only. Its versions omit some clonotypes, under half of them owing to an unresolved V gene in the studies checked, with the rest unexplained. The V and J calls and clone size come from that table; D and trimming were worked out from the DNA. The sample table shows about 180,000 clones, and 75% to 90% are seen once. The ten top clones hold approximately 8% of the sample.

About this clone itself: Its antigen target is currently unknown. The record has no base qualities; no much larger clone is one base away.

Study-wide conclusions, independent of this receptor: The quantity of clinical and demographic metadata differed by source and by participant and was supplied without curation.

One collaborating source in Seattle enrolled patients while the patients were actively infected and followed the patients over time throughout the course of disease. The collaborating institutions used their own protocols to collect whole blood in K2EDTA tubes. Collaborator samples were shipped for TCRbeta analysis as frozen whole blood, isolated PBMCs, or DNA extracted from either sample type. The CDR3 contains 14 residues, cysteine and phenylalanine counted. The DNA shown is the 42-base CDR3, in frame from base 1. For this chain, trimming is 0 bases at the V end and 7 bases at the J end, and the number of junction bases without a gene match is 6. From a lookup of the germline V gene, CDR1 and CDR2 are SGDLS and YYNGEE.

The sequenced sample consisted of peripheral blood. This receptor was obtained from a woman between 70 and 85 years old with COVID-19, enrolled during active disease. The sequence joins TRBV9 to TRBJ2-7, with 8 middle bases fitting TRBD1. Here the CDR3 is given as CASSVGQGAREQYF. The DNA sequence is given as TGTGCCAGCAGCGTAGGCCAGGGGGCGCGGGAGCAGTACTTC.